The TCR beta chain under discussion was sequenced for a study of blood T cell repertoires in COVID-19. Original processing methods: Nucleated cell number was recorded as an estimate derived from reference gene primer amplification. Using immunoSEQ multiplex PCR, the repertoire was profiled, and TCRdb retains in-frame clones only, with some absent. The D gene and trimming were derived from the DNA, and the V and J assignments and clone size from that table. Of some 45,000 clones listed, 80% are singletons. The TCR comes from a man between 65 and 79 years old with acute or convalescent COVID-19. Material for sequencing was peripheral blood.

The CDR3 nucleotides are TGTGCCAGCAGCGGATATTGGAGTCGGATTTATGGCTACACCTTC. Translated, it gives CASSGYWSRIYGYTF. The chain links TRBV5-5 to TRBJ1-2; D remains unclear. The CDR3 is made up of 15 amino acids. Deletions cut 4 bases from V and 5 bases from J, with 18 bases between. Germline V gene data show CDR1 as SGHKS and CDR2 as YYEKEE (reference sequence). The whole variable domain, remainder taken from reference TRBV5-5 and TRBJ1-2, is DAGVTQSPTHLIKTRGQQVTLRCSPISGHKSVSWYQQVLGQGPQFIFQYYEKEERGRGNFPDRFSARQFPNYSSELNVNALLLGDSALYLCASSGYWSRIYGYTFGSGTRLTVV.